This T cell receptor beta chain appears in the sequencing data of a study of CD8 T cells in ankylosing spondylitis. Germline CDR1 reads MNHEY; CDR2 reads SVGEGT. V was trimmed by 5 bases and J by 2 bases, leaving 13 bases between them. The CDR3 totals 15 residues. One entry per CDR3 protein results from TCRdb running MiXCR on the 5' RACE reads. Here the sample spans about 23,000 distinct CDR3 sequences, about a sixth being singletons. What was sequenced was blood. The sequence was obtained from a male donor with ankylosing spondylitis or in good health (not recorded which). This chain links TRBV6-2 or TRBV6-3 with TRBJ1-5; no firm D call. The CDR3: CASSLHRVGNQPQHF. For the CDR3, the DNA is TGTGCCAGCAGTCTCCATCGAGTTGGCAATCAGCCCCAGCATTTT.